Included here is one T cell receptor beta chain sequence, with context. V lost 4 bases, J lost 4 bases, and 6 bases stayed unmatched. CDR1 is LGHDT, CDR2 YNNKEL, per germline (reference sequence). The CDR3 length is 15 residues. The record originates from a study of blood T cell repertoires in COVID-19. Turning to the study itself: Italy, Spain and the United States were the sources of the convalescent and acute COVID-19 samples. The analysed material was cDNA or gDNA that came from T cells, B-cell-depleted T cells, or PBMCs.

In the authors' methods: Amplification of reference gene primers was used by the study to estimate nucleated cell counts. The protocol was immunoSEQ multiplex PCR, while the TCRdb copy is restricted to in-frame clones and leaves out a portion. The D gene and trimming were derived from the DNA, and the V and J assignments and clone size from that table. The table shows about 410,000 clones, with 86% occurring only once. The sample comprised peripheral blood. This clonotype was obtained from a woman in her twenties or thirties with active or convalescent COVID-19. This chain joins TRBV3-1 (or the pseudogene TRBV3-2) and TRBJ2-2, with TRBD1 matching 7 bases. CDR3 residues: CASSRTGAATGELFF. CDR3 sequence (DNA): TGTGCCAGCAGCCGTACAGGGGCCGCCACCGGGGAGCTGTTTTTT.